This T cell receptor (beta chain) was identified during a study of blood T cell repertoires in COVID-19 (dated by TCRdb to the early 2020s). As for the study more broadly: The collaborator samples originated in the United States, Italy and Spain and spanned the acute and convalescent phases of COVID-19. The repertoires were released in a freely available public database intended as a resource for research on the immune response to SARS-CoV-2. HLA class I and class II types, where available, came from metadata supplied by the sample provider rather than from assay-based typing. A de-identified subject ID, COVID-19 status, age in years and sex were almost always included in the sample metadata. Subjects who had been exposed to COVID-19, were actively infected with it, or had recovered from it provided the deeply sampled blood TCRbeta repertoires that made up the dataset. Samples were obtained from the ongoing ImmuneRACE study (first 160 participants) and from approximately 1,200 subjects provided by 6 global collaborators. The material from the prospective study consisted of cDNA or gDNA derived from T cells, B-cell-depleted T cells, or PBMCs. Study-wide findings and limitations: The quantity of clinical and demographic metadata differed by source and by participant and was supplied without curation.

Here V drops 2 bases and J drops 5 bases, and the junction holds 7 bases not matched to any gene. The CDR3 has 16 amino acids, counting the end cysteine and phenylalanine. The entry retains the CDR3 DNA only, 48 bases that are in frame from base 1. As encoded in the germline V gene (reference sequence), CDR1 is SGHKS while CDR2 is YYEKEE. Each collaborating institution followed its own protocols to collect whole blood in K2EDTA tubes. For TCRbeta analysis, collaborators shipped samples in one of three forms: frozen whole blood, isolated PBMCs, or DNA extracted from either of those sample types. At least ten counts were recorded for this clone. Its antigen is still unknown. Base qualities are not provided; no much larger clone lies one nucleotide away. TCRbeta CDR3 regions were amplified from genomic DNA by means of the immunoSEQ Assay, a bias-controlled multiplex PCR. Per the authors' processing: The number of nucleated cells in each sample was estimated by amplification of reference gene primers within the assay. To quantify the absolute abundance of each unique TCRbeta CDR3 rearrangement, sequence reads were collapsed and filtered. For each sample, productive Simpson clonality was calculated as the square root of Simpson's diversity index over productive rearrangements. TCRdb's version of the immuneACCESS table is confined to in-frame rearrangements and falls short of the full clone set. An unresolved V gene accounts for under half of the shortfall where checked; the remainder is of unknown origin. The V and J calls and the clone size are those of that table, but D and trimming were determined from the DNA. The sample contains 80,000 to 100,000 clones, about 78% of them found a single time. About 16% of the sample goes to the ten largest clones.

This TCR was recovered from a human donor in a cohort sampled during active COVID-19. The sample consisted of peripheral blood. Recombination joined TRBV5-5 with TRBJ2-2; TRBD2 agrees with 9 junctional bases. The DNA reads TGTGCCAGCAGCTTCCCAGCTAGCGGGGAAACCGGGGAGCTGTTTTTT. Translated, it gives CASSFPASGETGELFF.